The sequence of this TCR beta chain was determined in a study of siplizumab effects on memory and regulatory T cells. This clone was detected only once. Measured with immunoSEQ multiplex PCR; TCRdb has only the in-frame clones, and not every one. This sample has over 85,000 clones, with roughly 89% found just once. Unmatched junction bases numbered 1, after V lost 1 base and J lost 5 bases. CDR3 length: 15 residues. In germline, CDR1 is MGHRA, CDR2 YSYEKL. Sample: CD4+ T cells sorted from blood. This clonotype was sampled from a human donor in good health. The chain carries TRBV4-1 and TRBJ1-6; 8 bases are shared with TRBD1. The CDR3 sequence is CASSQGTGNNSPLHF. The CDR3, as DNA: TGCGCCAGCAGCCAAGGGACAGGGAATAATTCACCCCTCCACTTT.